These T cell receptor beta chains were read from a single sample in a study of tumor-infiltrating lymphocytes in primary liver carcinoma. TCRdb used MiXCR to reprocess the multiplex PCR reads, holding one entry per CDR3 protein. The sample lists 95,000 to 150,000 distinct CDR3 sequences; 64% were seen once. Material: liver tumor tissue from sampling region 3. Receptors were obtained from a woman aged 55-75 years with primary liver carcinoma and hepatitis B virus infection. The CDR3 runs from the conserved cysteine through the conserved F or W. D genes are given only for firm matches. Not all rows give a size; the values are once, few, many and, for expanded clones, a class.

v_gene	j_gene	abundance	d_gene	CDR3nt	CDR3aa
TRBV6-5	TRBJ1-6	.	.	TGTGCCAGCAGCCAGAGTGTGGGCGTTTGGGATAGTCGACCCCTCCACTTT	CASSQSVGVWDSRPLHF
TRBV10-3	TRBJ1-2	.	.	TGTGCCTCCAAAGGAGGGGACTTGACTAACTATGACTACACCTTC	CASKGGDLTNYDYTF
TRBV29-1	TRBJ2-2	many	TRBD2	TGCAGCGTTGATCGAGCGGGAGATCACGGGGAGCTGTTTTTT	CSVDRAGDHGELFF
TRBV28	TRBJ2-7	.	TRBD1	TGTGCCAGCAGTTTGAGGCCAGGGGGACGAAATACTGAGGACGAGCAACACTTC	CASSLRPGGRNTEDEQHF
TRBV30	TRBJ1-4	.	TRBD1	TGTGCCTGGAGTTCCGGGACAGTCAATGGAAAACTGTTTTTT	CAWSSGTVNGKLFF
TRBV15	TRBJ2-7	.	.	TGTGTCACCAGCAGGGGAACAGGAGTCCCCAGCTACGAGCAGTACTTC	CVTSRGTGVPSYEQYF
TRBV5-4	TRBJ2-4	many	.	TGTGCCAGCAGCCCACGGGACTCAGCCAAAAACATTCAGTACTTC	CASSPRDSAKNIQYF
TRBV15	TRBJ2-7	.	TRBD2	TGTGCCACCAGCAGTGAACCAGCGGGAGGCGGTGGGCAGTACTTC	CATSSEPAGGGGQYF
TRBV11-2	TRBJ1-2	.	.	TGTGCCAGCAGCCCAGTTCGAGGTGCGGGAGGAGGGTATGGCCACACCTTC	CASSPVRGAGGGYGHTF
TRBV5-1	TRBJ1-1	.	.	TGCGCCAGCAGCTTGTTGGGCGGGGGCCTAGCCACTGAAGCTTTCTTT	CASSLLGGGLATEAFF
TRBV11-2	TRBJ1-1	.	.	TGTGCCAGCAGCCCACAACAGCACGGACACCTTCGCTTTTGGGGCAATGAAGCTTTCTTT	CASSPQQHGHLRFWGNEAFF
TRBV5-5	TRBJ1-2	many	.	TGTGCCAGCAGCTGGGGCGCGGGGGGAAACTATGGCTACACCTTC	CASSWGAGGNYGYTF
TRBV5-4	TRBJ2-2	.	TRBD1	TGTGCCAGCTGTCCCACCGGGACAGGGGACTCGGGCGGGGAGCTGTTTTTT	CASCPTGTGDSGGELFF
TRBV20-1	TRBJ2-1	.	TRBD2	TGCAGTGCGCACGGGAGGTGGAATGAGCAGTTCTTC	CSAHGRWNEQFF
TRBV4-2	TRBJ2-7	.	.	TGTGCCAGCAGCCAATCCGTGTGGGAGGCCTCCTACGAGCAGTACTTC	CASSQSVWEASYEQYF
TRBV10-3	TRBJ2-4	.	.	TGTGCCACCAGTGACTCAGCAGTAGTAAGGTCCAAAAACATTCAGTACTTC	CATSDSAVVRSKNIQYF
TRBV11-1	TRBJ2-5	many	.	TGTGCCAGCAGCTTTCTCGGCCCTGAACCTCAGGAGACCCAGTACTTC	CASSFLGPEPQETQYF
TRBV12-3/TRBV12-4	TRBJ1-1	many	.	TGTGCCAGCAGTCCCGGGAGTGCTGCGATGAACACTGAAGCTTTCTTT	CASSPGSAAMNTEAFF
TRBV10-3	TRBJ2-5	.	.	TGTGCCATCAATGAGAGCCAGGGTATCCAAGAGACCCAGTACTTC	CAINESQGIQETQYF
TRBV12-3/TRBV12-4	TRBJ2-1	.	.	TGTGCCAGCAGTTTTGCTGGGGCAGACAATAACTTC	CASSFAGADNNF
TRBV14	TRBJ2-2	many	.	TGTGCCAGCAGCCAAGTCCACACCGGGGAGCTGTTTTTT	CASSQVHTGELFF
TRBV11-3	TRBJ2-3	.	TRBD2	TGTACCAGCAACTTCAGGACTAGTACAGATACGCAGTATTTT	CTSNFRTSTDTQYF
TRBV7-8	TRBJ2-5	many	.	TGTGCCAGCAGCTTAGGGTTCGCAGACCAAGAGACCCAGTACTTC	CASSLGFADQETQYF
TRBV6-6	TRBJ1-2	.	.	TGTGCCAGCAGTTACCTGGGACAAGCCGGCTGCACCTTC	CASSYLGQAGCTF
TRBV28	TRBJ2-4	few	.	TGTGCCAGCAGTTTATATTTTTTGAGGGGGTCGGACAAAAACATTCAGTACTTC	CASSLYFLRGSDKNIQYF
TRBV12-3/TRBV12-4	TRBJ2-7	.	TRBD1	TGTGCCAGCAATCTAGACAGGGGGCGGTCCTACGAGCAGTACTTC	CASNLDRGRSYEQYF
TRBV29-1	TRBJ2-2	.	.	TGCAGTGTTGAACTGGATACGGGGGAGCTGTTTTTT	CSVELDTGELFF
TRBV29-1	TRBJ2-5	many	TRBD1	TGCAGCGTTGAAGGGGAGACAGGGGCACAAGAGACCCAGTACTTC	CSVEGETGAQETQYF
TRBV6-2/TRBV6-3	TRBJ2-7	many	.	TGTGCCAGCAGTAAACCCGAACGGGGGACACGGGCCTTC	CASSKPERGTRAF
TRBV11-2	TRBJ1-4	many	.	TGTGCCAGCAGCCCCCACATTGGGGAAAAACTGTTTTTT	CASSPHIGEKLFF
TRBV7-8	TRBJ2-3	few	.	TGTGCCAGCCGACTTGGGGCCCGGGGCACAGATACGCAGTATTTT	CASRLGARGTDTQYF
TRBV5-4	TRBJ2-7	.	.	TGTGCCAACAGCTTAGGGGCAGGGGGGTATGAGCAGTACTTC	CANSLGAGGYEQYF
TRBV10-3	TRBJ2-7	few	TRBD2	TGTGCCATCAGTGCCGATAGCGGGGGTTCCTACGAGCAGTACTTC	CAISADSGGSYEQYF
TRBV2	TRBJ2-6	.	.	TGTGCCAGCAGTGGAGGACGGATCTCTGGGGCCAACGTCCTGACTTTC	CASSGGRISGANVLTF
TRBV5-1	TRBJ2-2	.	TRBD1	TGCGCCAGCAGCACGGACAGGGGGAACACCGGGGAGCTGTTTTTT	CASSTDRGNTGELFF
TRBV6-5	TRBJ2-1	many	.	TGTGCCAGCACAGGACGTATTAAAGATGAGCAGTTCTTC	CASTGRIKDEQFF
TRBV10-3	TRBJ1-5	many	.	TGTGCCATCAGGGGGCGTACAAATCAGCCCCAGCATTTT	CAIRGRTNQPQHF
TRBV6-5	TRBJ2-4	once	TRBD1	TGTGCCGGCCAAAGAGTGGGACAGGGCAAAAACATTGAGTACTTC	CAGQRVGQGKNIEYF
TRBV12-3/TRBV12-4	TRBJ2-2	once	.	TGTGCCTTCATGAGAGGGCTCACCGGGGAGCTGTTTTTT	CAFMRGLTGELFF
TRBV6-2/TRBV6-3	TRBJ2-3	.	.	TGTACCAGCCTCTTAGTGGGAGCTGCAGATACGCAGTATTTT	CTSLLVGAADTQYF
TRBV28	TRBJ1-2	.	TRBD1	TGTGCCAGCAGTACTACGCACAGGGGTCCTCCCTATGGCTACACCTTC	CASSTTHRGPPYGYTF
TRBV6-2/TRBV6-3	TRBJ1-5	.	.	TGTGCCAGCAGTTACGGCGTCGTCAATCAGCCCCAGCATTTT	CASSYGVVNQPQHF
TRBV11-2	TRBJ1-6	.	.	TGTGCCAGCTGCTTTGTAATGAATTCACCCTTCCATTTT	CASCFVMNSPFHF
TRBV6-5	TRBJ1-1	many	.	TGTGCCAGCAGACCCCGGACAGCTGAAGCTTTCTTT	CASRPRTAEAFF
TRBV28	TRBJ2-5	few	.	TGTGCCAGCAGTTTGGGTGGGGCGGTGAAGACCCAGTACTTC	CASSLGGAVKTQYF